Listed below are T cell receptor beta chains from one sample, sequenced in a study of blood T cell repertoires in COVID-19. TCRdb's table, derived via immunoSEQ multiplex PCR, lists solely in-frame clones and lacks some. The data hold about 350,000 clones, with almost 90% observed a single time. The sequencing sample was made of PBMCs or T cells enriched from blood (not recorded which). Receptors originate from a woman aged 25-40 years who had been exposed to COVID-19. Both conserved end residues are part of each CDR3. Each record gives: D gene, CDR3 length, J gene, clone size, V gene, CDR3 protein, CDR3 DNA. A D gene is named only where the DNA matches it firmly. Size is stated for part of the rows, as once, few or many counts, or as a class when the clone is expanded.

d_gene: TRBD1
len: 13
j_gene: TRBJ2-5
abundance: NA
v_gene: TRBV2
CDR3aa: CASSRDRVETQYF
CDR3nt: TGTGCCAGCAGCCGGGACAGGGTGGAGACCCAGTACTTC

d_gene: TRBD1
len: 15
j_gene: TRBJ2-2
abundance: NA
v_gene: TRBV2
CDR3aa: CASSEMGQTTGELFF
CDR3nt: TGTGCCAGCAGTGAAATGGGACAGACCACCGGGGAGCTGTTTTTT

d_gene: NA
len: 14
j_gene: TRBJ2-5
abundance: NA
v_gene: TRBV14
CDR3aa: CASSQLRVGETQYF
CDR3nt: TGTGCCAGCAGCCAGCTCAGGGTGGGCGAGACCCAGTACTTC

d_gene: TRBD2
len: 14
j_gene: TRBJ2-7
abundance: NA
v_gene: TRBV19
CDR3aa: CASSTAGGSYEQYF
CDR3nt: TGTGCCAGTAGCACCGCGGGGGGCTCCTACGAGCAGTACTTC

d_gene: TRBD1
len: 14
j_gene: TRBJ1-5
abundance: NA
v_gene: TRBV6-4
CDR3aa: CAITGGGLNQPQHF
CDR3nt: TGTGCCATCACAGGGGGCGGTCTAAATCAGCCCCAGCATTTT

d_gene: TRBD2
len: 16
j_gene: TRBJ2-2
abundance: once
v_gene: TRBV5-1
CDR3aa: CASSPIGREFGGELFF
CDR3nt: TGCGCCAGCAGCCCCATCGGGCGGGAGTTCGGCGGGGAGCTGTTTTTT

d_gene: TRBD1
len: 18
j_gene: TRBJ2-7
abundance: NA
v_gene: TRBV27
CDR3aa: CASSTRQGEVGPPKGQYF
CDR3nt: TGTGCCAGCAGTACGCGACAGGGGGAGGTGGGGCCCCCTAAAGGGCAGTACTTC

d_gene: NA
len: 13
j_gene: TRBJ2-3
abundance: NA
v_gene: TRBV19
CDR3aa: CASSIVAGAPQYF
CDR3nt: TGTGCCAGTAGTATAGTTGCCGGAGCCCCGCAGTATTTT

d_gene: NA
len: 14
j_gene: TRBJ2-2
abundance: once
v_gene: TRBV27
CDR3aa: CASWDSPDTGELFF
CDR3nt: TGTGCCAGCTGGGACTCCCCGGACACCGGGGAGCTGTTTTTT

d_gene: TRBD2
len: 15
j_gene: TRBJ2-7
abundance: few
v_gene: TRBV28
CDR3aa: CASSPSSGSISEQYF
CDR3nt: TGTGCCAGCAGTCCTTCTAGCGGGAGTATATCCGAGCAGTACTTC

d_gene: NA
len: 13
j_gene: TRBJ1-1
abundance: NA
v_gene: TRBV4-2
CDR3aa: CASSQGETAEAFF
CDR3nt: TGTGCCAGCAGCCAAGGGGAGACGGCTGAAGCTTTCTTT

d_gene: NA
len: 13
j_gene: TRBJ1-6
abundance: few
v_gene: TRBV3-1/TRBV3-2
CDR3aa: CASSPTGNSPLHF
CDR3nt: TGTGCCAGCAGCCCTACAGGGAATTCACCCCTCCACTTT

d_gene: NA
len: 15
j_gene: TRBJ2-5
abundance: NA
v_gene: TRBV9
CDR3aa: CASSQRPGLQETQYF
CDR3nt: TGTGCCAGCAGCCAGCGACCGGGACTCCAAGAGACCCAGTACTTC

d_gene: NA
len: 15
j_gene: TRBJ1-5
abundance: NA
v_gene: TRBV13
CDR3aa: CASSLTQASNQPQHF
CDR3nt: TGTGCCAGCAGCTTAACACAGGCGAGCAATCAGCCCCAGCATTTT

d_gene: NA
len: 12
j_gene: TRBJ2-7
abundance: NA
v_gene: TRBV12-3/TRBV12-4
CDR3aa: CASSPSDYEQYF
CDR3nt: TGTGCCAGCAGCCCTAGCGACTACGAGCAGTACTTC

d_gene: NA
len: 15
j_gene: TRBJ2-5
abundance: NA
v_gene: TRBV24-1
CDR3aa: CATSETSGSQETQYF
CDR3nt: TGTGCCACCAGTGAGACTTCAGGGTCCCAAGAGACCCAGTACTTC

d_gene: TRBD1
len: 13
j_gene: TRBJ2-2
abundance: NA
v_gene: TRBV20-1
CDR3aa: CSASRGQGGELFF
CDR3nt: TGCAGTGCTAGTAGGGGGCAAGGCGGGGAGCTGTTTTTT

d_gene: TRBD2
len: 13
j_gene: TRBJ2-1
abundance: NA
v_gene: TRBV29-1
CDR3aa: CSVRAGGYNEQFF
CDR3nt: TGCAGCGTCCGTGCGGGAGGGTATAATGAGCAGTTCTTC

d_gene: NA
len: 14
j_gene: TRBJ2-7
abundance: NA
v_gene: TRBV28
CDR3aa: CASSFGRVAYEQYF
CDR3nt: TGTGCCAGCAGTTTTGGCAGGGTGGCCTACGAGCAGTACTTC

d_gene: NA
len: 17
j_gene: TRBJ2-7
abundance: NA
v_gene: TRBV5-1
CDR3aa: CASSAKQGSHSSYEQYF
CDR3nt: TGCGCCAGCAGCGCAAAACAGGGTTCCCATAGCTCCTACGAGCAGTACTTC

d_gene: NA
len: 13
j_gene: TRBJ1-2
abundance: NA
v_gene: TRBV2
CDR3aa: CASSEDRGYGYTF
CDR3nt: TGTGCCAGCAGTGAGGATAGGGGGTATGGCTACACCTTC

d_gene: TRBD1
len: 15
j_gene: TRBJ2-7
abundance: once
v_gene: TRBV10-2
CDR3aa: CASRGTGVQAYEQYF
CDR3nt: TGCGCCAGCAGGGGGACAGGGGTCCAAGCCTACGAGCAGTACTTC

d_gene: TRBD2
len: 15
j_gene: TRBJ2-1
abundance: NA
v_gene: TRBV12-5
CDR3aa: CASGLGGTSGNEQFF
CDR3nt: TGTGCTAGTGGTTTGGGAGGGACTAGCGGAAATGAGCAGTTCTTC

d_gene: TRBD1
len: 15
j_gene: TRBJ1-3
abundance: NA
v_gene: TRBV30
CDR3aa: CAWRRQGTIGNTIYF
CDR3nt: TGTGCCTGGAGGAGACAGGGAACTATTGGAAACACCATATATTTT

d_gene: NA
len: 12
j_gene: TRBJ2-7
abundance: NA
v_gene: TRBV28
CDR3aa: CASSVDLGEQYF
CDR3nt: TGTGCCAGCAGTGTGGACTTGGGCGAGCAGTACTTC

d_gene: TRBD2
len: 15
j_gene: TRBJ2-3
abundance: NA
v_gene: TRBV2
CDR3aa: CASSGTSGSSHTQYF
CDR3nt: TGTGCCAGCTCTGGGACTAGCGGGAGTTCACATACGCAGTATTTT

d_gene: TRBD2
len: 16
j_gene: TRBJ2-3
abundance: NA
v_gene: TRBV3-1/TRBV3-2
CDR3aa: CASSQGLAGGTDTQYF
CDR3nt: TGTGCCAGCAGCCAGGGACTAGCGGGAGGCACAGATACGCAGTATTTT

d_gene: NA
len: 13
j_gene: TRBJ2-1
abundance: once
v_gene: TRBV27
CDR3aa: CASSLLGGAEQFF
CDR3nt: TGTGCCAGCAGTTTACTTGGCGGGGCTGAGCAGTTCTTC

d_gene: NA
len: 14
j_gene: TRBJ2-2
abundance: NA
v_gene: TRBV9
CDR3aa: CASSELLRTGELFF
CDR3nt: TGTGCCAGCAGCGAATTACTGCGTACCGGGGAGCTGTTTTTT

d_gene: NA
len: 14
j_gene: TRBJ1-4
abundance: NA
v_gene: TRBV28
CDR3aa: CASSFEVVGEKLFF
CDR3nt: TGTGCCAGCAGTTTCGAGGTAGTTGGTGAAAAACTGTTTTTT

d_gene: TRBD1
len: 17
j_gene: TRBJ2-7
abundance: NA
v_gene: TRBV5-1
CDR3aa: CASRRETGEASASEQYF
CDR3nt: TGCGCCAGCCGCCGCGAGACAGGGGAGGCCTCAGCCTCCGAGCAGTACTTC

d_gene: TRBD1
len: 18
j_gene: TRBJ2-1
abundance: NA
v_gene: TRBV6-6
CDR3aa: CASSPQGAGVGMSNEQFF
CDR3nt: TGTGCCAGCAGTCCCCAGGGGGCTGGGGTAGGGATGTCCAATGAGCAGTTCTTC

d_gene: TRBD1
len: 16
j_gene: TRBJ2-2
abundance: NA
v_gene: TRBV24-1
CDR3aa: CATSELQGFNTGELFF
CDR3nt: TGTGCCACCAGTGAACTACAGGGGTTTAACACCGGGGAGCTGTTTTTT

d_gene: NA
len: 16
j_gene: TRBJ1-1
abundance: NA
v_gene: TRBV6-1
CDR3aa: CASSEKAGQFNTEAFF
CDR3nt: TGTGCCAGCAGTGAAAAGGCCGGACAATTTAACACTGAAGCTTTCTTT

d_gene: NA
len: 16
j_gene: TRBJ1-2
abundance: NA
v_gene: TRBV28
CDR3aa: CASSPPAGFPTYGYTF
CDR3nt: TGTGCCAGCAGTCCCCCTGCAGGGTTCCCCACTTATGGCTACACCTTC

d_gene: TRBD1
len: 13
j_gene: TRBJ1-3
abundance: once
v_gene: TRBV12-3/TRBV12-4
CDR3aa: CVLRDRNRNTIYF
CDR3nt: TGTGTCCTGAGGGACAGGAATAGAAACACCATATATTTT

d_gene: TRBD1
len: 14
j_gene: TRBJ1-1
abundance: NA
v_gene: TRBV6-5
CDR3aa: CASSRDRKNTEAFF
CDR3nt: TGTGCCAGCAGTAGGGACAGAAAGAACACTGAAGCTTTCTTT

d_gene: NA
len: 16
j_gene: TRBJ2-7
abundance: few
v_gene: TRBV30
CDR3aa: CAWSVLGGPHSYEQYF
CDR3nt: TGTGCCTGGAGTGTACTCGGCGGGCCACATTCCTACGAGCAGTACTTC

d_gene: TRBD1
len: 13
j_gene: TRBJ1-1
abundance: NA
v_gene: TRBV5-5
CDR3aa: CASSGTGGYEAFF
CDR3nt: TGTGCCAGCAGCGGGACAGGCGGCTACGAAGCTTTCTTT

d_gene: TRBD2
len: 18
j_gene: TRBJ2-3
abundance: NA
v_gene: TRBV29-1
CDR3aa: CSVAGTSGYQTSTDTQYF
CDR3nt: TGCAGCGTTGCAGGGACTAGCGGTTACCAGACTAGCACAGATACGCAGTATTTT

d_gene: TRBD1
len: 16
j_gene: TRBJ2-5
abundance: NA
v_gene: TRBV7-6
CDR3aa: CASSLSETGGRETQYF
CDR3nt: TGTGCCAGCAGCTTAAGTGAGACAGGGGGCCGGGAGACCCAGTACTTC

d_gene: TRBD2
len: 16
j_gene: TRBJ2-7
abundance: once
v_gene: TRBV15
CDR3aa: CATSSFELAEIYEQYF
CDR3nt: TGTGCCACCAGCAGTTTCGAACTAGCGGAGATCTACGAGCAGTACTTC

d_gene: NA
len: 13
j_gene: TRBJ2-7
abundance: NA
v_gene: TRBV2
CDR3aa: CASLLLVRYEQYF
CDR3nt: TGTGCCAGCTTACTACTAGTAAGGTACGAGCAGTACTTC

d_gene: TRBD2
len: 15
j_gene: TRBJ2-3
abundance: NA
v_gene: TRBV5-6
CDR3aa: CASRLERESTDTQYF
CDR3nt: TGTGCCAGCCGACTCGAGCGGGAGAGCACAGATACGCAGTATTTT

d_gene: NA
len: 13
j_gene: TRBJ2-7
abundance: NA
v_gene: TRBV19
CDR3aa: CATGPAESYEQYF
CDR3nt: TGTGCCACCGGCCCAGCGGAGTCCTACGAGCAGTACTTC

d_gene: TRBD1
len: 15
j_gene: TRBJ2-1
abundance: NA
v_gene: TRBV3-1/TRBV3-2
CDR3aa: CASSQGQGTGDEQFF
CDR3nt: TGTGCCAGCAGCCAAGGACAGGGGACCGGAGATGAGCAGTTCTTC

d_gene: NA
len: 14
j_gene: TRBJ1-1
abundance: NA
v_gene: TRBV3-1/TRBV3-2
CDR3aa: CASSQGYSHTEAFF
CDR3nt: TGTGCCAGCAGCCAAGGCTACAGCCACACTGAAGCTTTCTTT

d_gene: NA
len: 13
j_gene: TRBJ1-5
abundance: NA
v_gene: TRBV7-9
CDR3aa: CASSPDRNQPQHF
CDR3nt: TGTGCCAGCAGCCCAGACAGGAATCAGCCCCAGCATTTT

d_gene: TRBD2
len: 16
j_gene: TRBJ2-1
abundance: few
v_gene: TRBV7-2
CDR3aa: CASSLTGTSDHNEQFF
CDR3nt: TGTGCCAGCAGCTTAACCGGGACTAGCGACCACAATGAGCAGTTCTTC

d_gene: TRBD2
len: 15
j_gene: TRBJ2-7
abundance: NA
v_gene: TRBV5-6
CDR3aa: CASSPAGSGSVTRNF
CDR3nt: TGTGCCAGCAGCCCCGCGGGGAGCGGGAGTGTAACGAGGAACTTC

d_gene: TRBD1
len: 18
j_gene: TRBJ2-6
abundance: NA
v_gene: TRBV5-1
CDR3aa: CASSRTLQGATGANVLTF
CDR3nt: TGCGCCAGCAGCCGCACATTACAGGGGGCGACTGGGGCCAACGTCCTGACTTTC

d_gene: TRBD1
len: 15
j_gene: TRBJ2-7
abundance: NA
v_gene: TRBV19
CDR3aa: CASSIGQGAVYEQYF
CDR3nt: TGTGCCAGTAGTATAGGACAGGGGGCCGTCTACGAGCAGTACTTC

d_gene: TRBD2
len: 13
j_gene: TRBJ2-1
abundance: NA
v_gene: TRBV28
CDR3aa: CASSLSSGGSQFF
CDR3nt: TGTGCCAGCAGTTTATCTAGCGGAGGGAGCCAGTTCTTC

d_gene: NA
len: 15
j_gene: TRBJ1-5
abundance: once
v_gene: TRBV6-5
CDR3aa: CASRLGLNSNQPQHF
CDR3nt: TGTGCCAGCAGACTGGGACTGAATAGCAATCAGCCCCAGCATTTT

d_gene: TRBD2
len: 16
j_gene: TRBJ2-1
abundance: NA
v_gene: TRBV2
CDR3aa: CASSETGTNSYNEQFF
CDR3nt: TGTGCCAGCAGTGAAACCGGGACTAACTCCTACAATGAGCAGTTCTTC

d_gene: NA
len: 15
j_gene: TRBJ1-4
abundance: NA
v_gene: TRBV28
CDR3aa: CASGTALAGGEKLFF
CDR3nt: TGTGCCAGCGGGACGGCACTAGCCGGCGGGGAAAAACTGTTTTTT